This TCR beta chain was identified during a study of neurological immune-mediated disorders. Healthy control samples came from blood bank volunteers in Maryland, USA. Trimming stripped 4 bases from V and 6 bases from J, with 10 bases between. CDR3 size: 14 residues. CDR1 and CDR2 (germline): SEHNR, FQNEAQ (reference sequence). Study results and limitations: CDR3 amino acid sequences found in expanded clones were never shared across subjects, suggesting private repertoires in all groups. In HTLV-1-associated myelopathy, TCR clonal expansion was greatest, and in multiple sclerosis it was least, below healthy controls.

cDNA was made by 5'RACE with 10-nucleotide random UMIs. MiXCR was run by TCRdb on the 5' RACE reads, yielding one entry per CDR3 protein. The repertoire has under 90,000 distinct CDR3 sequences, approximately 10% of them found once; the top ten carry about 2%. This clonotype appeared many times. No antigen is known for it. The chain has TRBV7-9 and TRBJ1-6; a weak D match, TRBD1 (6 bases). Sequencing was carried out using PBMCs. This TCR was sampled from a middle-aged man in good health. The CDR3 sequence: CASSSGQFNSPLHF. The CDR3 coding sequence is TGTGCCAGCAGCTCCGGACAGTTTAATTCACCCCTCCACTTT.